These T cell receptor beta chains were read from a single sample in a study of vaccination and CD4 T cells after COVID-19. The antigens of these receptors remain unknown. Each CDR3 protein gets one entry after TCRdb re-called the PCR reads with MiXCR. The table records 8,500 to 10,000 distinct CDR3 sequences, 55% to 75% of them present only once. The specimen sequenced was CD4+ T cells from blood, cultured in vitro. The receptors come from a human donor in good health. Both conserved end residues are part of each CDR3. Fields, in order: clone size, D gene, J gene, V gene, CDR3 length, CDR3 DNA, CDR3 protein. D genes are given only for firm matches. A clone size is listed for some rows: how often the clone was seen (once, few, many), or a class if it is expanded.

.	.	TRBJ1-1	TRBV19	14	TGTGCCAGTAGTATAAGTAGCTTGAACACTGAAGCTTTCTTT	CASSISSLNTEAFF
few	TRBD1	TRBJ1-5	TRBV30	13	TGTGCCTGGAGCTGGACAGGCAGTCAGCCCCAGCATTTT	CAWSWTGSQPQHF
.	.	TRBJ1-5	TRBV19	13	TGTGCCAGTAGTACGGGAGGGCCCTTGGCCCAGCATTTT	CASSTGGPLAQHF
.	.	TRBJ1-2	TRBV24-1	13	TGTGCCACCAGTGGGGAAGGGCGTGATGGCTACACCTTC	CATSGEGRDGYTF
.	.	TRBJ2-1	TRBV20-1	14	TGCAGTGCTAGCGTTGGATTATCCTACAATGAGCAGTTCTTC	CSASVGLSYNEQFF
.	TRBD1	TRBJ2-1	TRBV6-5	15	TGTGCCAGCAGTTACTTGGGACAGGGTGACAATGAGCAGTTCTTC	CASSYLGQGDNEQFF
.	.	TRBJ2-7	TRBV10-3	12	TGTGCCATCATGGGGCAGACCTACGAGCAGTACTTC	CAIMGQTYEQYF
.	TRBD1	TRBJ1-5	TRBV6-5	15	TGTGCCAGCAGTTACTCGACAGGGGAGTATCAGCCCCAGCATTTT	CASSYSTGEYQPQHF
.	.	TRBJ1-3	TRBV6-1	15	TGTGCCAGCAGTGCCACAGGGAACTCTGGAAACACCATATATTTT	CASSATGNSGNTIYF
large	.	TRBJ2-7	TRBV7-2	14	TGTGCCAGCAGCCTAGACGGCTTTTCCTACGAGCAGTACTTC	CASSLDGFSYEQYF
.	.	TRBJ2-4	TRBV20-1	14	TGCAGCGCTCGAGGGGACTTAGCCAAAAACATTCAGTACTTC	CSARGDLAKNIQYF
.	TRBD1	TRBJ2-3	TRBV20-1	14	TGCAGTGCTGCAGGACAGGGAAGCTCAGATACGCAGTATTTT	CSAAGQGSSDTQYF
few	TRBD1	TRBJ1-1	TRBV27	14	TGTGCCAGCACCCCCGACAGGGGAGGGACTGAAGCTTTCTTT	CASTPDRGGTEAFF
few	.	TRBJ1-2	TRBV20-1	13	TGCAGTGCGGAGACAGACGATAACTATGGCTACACCTTC	CSAETDDNYGYTF
few	.	TRBJ2-5	TRBV24-1	16	TGTGCCACCAGTGATACAGGACAATTGTACCAAGAGACCCAGTACTTC	CATSDTGQLYQETQYF
.	.	TRBJ1-1	TRBV20-1	13	TGCAGTGCGGGGGGGGCCAAGAACACTGAAGCTTTCTTT	CSAGGAKNTEAFF
.	.	TRBJ1-1	TRBV7-2	14	TGTGCCAGCAGGCTAGACAGGCAGAACACTGAAGCTTTCTTT	CASRLDRQNTEAFF
few	.	TRBJ1-1	TRBV19	13	TGTGCCAGTACGGAAGGGGCGCGTACTGAAGCTTTCTTT	CASTEGARTEAFF
few	TRBD2	TRBJ2-5	TRBV10-3	14	TGTGCCAGCGATAGCGGGAGGGCTCGAGAGACCCAGTACTTC	CASDSGRARETQYF
.	.	TRBJ1-5	TRBV15	14	TGTGCCACCAGCAGTGGACAATCCCCAGGCCCCCAGCATTTT	CATSSGQSPGPQHF
.	.	TRBJ1-1	TRBV4-3	15	TGCGCCAGCAGCCAAGAATTGGGCAGGGACACTGAAGCTTTCTTT	CASSQELGRDTEAFF
few	.	TRBJ1-1	TRBV4-1	16	TGCGCCAGCAGCCGGATGGGACCCCCCGAGGGCACTGAAGCTTTCTTT	CASSRMGPPEGTEAFF
.	TRBD1	TRBJ1-5	TRBV30	15	TGTGCCTGGAGTCCCGGACAGGGGAGGAATCAGCCCCAGCATTTT	CAWSPGQGRNQPQHF